This entry lists 14 T cell receptor beta chains sequenced from one sample in a study of Graves' ophthalmopathy and Graves' hyperthyroidism. Researchers took RNA transcripts and amplified TCR beta CDR3 regions from them. HTBI primers were used in a first-round RT-PCR, which preceded a second-round multiplex PCR. MiXCR, applied by TCRdb to the multiplex PCR reads, yields one record per CDR3 protein. The sample has about 500,000 distinct CDR3 sequences, 39% seen once; the top ten hold approximately 4.1%. The sequenced material came from peripheral blood or thyroid tissue (not recorded which). All receptors derive from an adult man with Graves' hyperthyroidism.

Notes on this clonotype: This may be a read error: a much more frequent sequence differs by one nucleotide. The chain links TRBV2 to TRBJ1-2; tentatively, D is TRBD1 (6 bases). The CDR3 contains 14 residues. CDR1 is SNHLY, CDR2 FYNNEI, per germline. CDR3 sequence (DNA): TGTGCCAGCAGTTACAGGGCCTCTAACCATGGCTACACCTTC. This codes for CASSYRASNHGYTF.

About this clonotype itself: A much larger clone sits a single nucleotide away, making a read error possible. The CDR3 reads CASSLAPSGGAYEQCF. The CDR3 DNA sequence: TGTGCCAGCAGCTTAGCTCCTAGCGGGGGGGCCTACGAGCAGTGCTTC. The chain combines TRBV7-9 with TRBJ2-7; 12 bases map to TRBD2. CDR1 and CDR2 from the germline V gene are SEHNR and FQNEAQ (reference sequence). The CDR3 is made up of 16 amino acids.

A remark on this clonotype: Possible read error: a much larger clone is one base away. The gene calls are TRBV15 and TRBJ1-4, with 7 bases identical to TRBD1. Trimming took 6 bases from V and 3 from J; bases not matched to a gene: 4. This CDR3 has 14 residues. Germline CDR1 is LNHNV and CDR2 is YYDKDF (reference sequence). This CDR3 reads CATRAGTANEKLFF. In DNA, the CDR3 is TGTGCCACCAGGGCCGGGACAGCTAATGAAAAACTGTTTTTT.

This clonotype was recorded many times. The chain employs TRBV25-1 and TRBJ1-4; no reliable D call. V lost 5 bases and J 0 bases, leaving 7 bases between the germline ends. CDR1 is MGHDK, CDR2 SYGVNS, per germline. The CDR3 is 14 amino acids. CDR3 coding DNA: TGTGCCAGCAGTAATACAGCAACTAATGAAAAACTGTTTTTT. Its protein product is CASSNTATNEKLFF.

The chain links TRBV15 to TRBJ2-1; no definite D call. This CDR3 spans 17 amino acids. The V end was cut by 3 bases, the J end by 4 bases, with 19 bases between. The germline V gene has CDR1 LNHNV and CDR2 YYDKDF (reference sequence). In nucleotides, the CDR3 is TGTGCCACCAGCAGCCCGTTCGAGTCCAGGAAATACAATGAGCAGTTCTTC. It yields the protein CATSSPFESRKYNEQFF.

This clonotype was counted many times. The gene calls are TRBV25-1 and TRBJ1-5; no reliable D call. The germline gives CDR1 MGHDK, CDR2 SYGVNS. The CDR3 spans 14 residues. V lost 6 bases to trimming and J lost 0 bases, with 9 bases between them. The CDR3 sequence: CASSSPYSNQPQHF. Written as DNA, the CDR3 is TGTGCCAGCAGCTCTCCTTATAGCAATCAGCCCCAGCATTTT.

The chain uses TRBV4-2 and TRBJ2-5; D possibly corresponds to TRBD2 (5 bases). This CDR3 contains 16 residues. The germline V and J ends were trimmed by 0 bases and 2 bases, with 13 bases remaining between them. Per the germline V gene, CDR1 is LGHNA and CDR2 is YNFKEQ. As DNA, the CDR3 is TGTGCCAGCAGCCAAGAGGCTTTCTTAGCGCAAGAGACCCAGTACTTC. Its protein product is CASSQEAFLAQETQYF.

This clonotype was observed many times. The CDR3 loop is CATSRDVIGGANGELFF. In DNA form, the CDR3 reads TGTGCCACCAGCAGAGATGTTATCGGGGGGGCGAACGGGGAGCTGTTTTTT. This chain connects TRBV15 to TRBJ2-2, with TRBD2 matching 8 bases. This CDR3 spans 17 amino acids. Germline CDR1 LNHNV, CDR2 YYDKDF (reference sequence). V lost 0 bases, J lost 7 bases, and 10 bases stayed unmatched.

This clonotype was counted only a few times. This sequence joins TRBV29-1 and TRBJ2-7; perhaps TRBD1 as D (5 bases). This CDR3 has 13 amino acids. The ends were cut back, 5 bases at V and 0 bases at J, with 11 bases in the middle. Germline CDR1 is SQVTM and CDR2 is ANQGSEA. CDR3 sequence (DNA): TGCAGCGTTCTGTTCGACAGCTCCTACGAGCAGTACTTC. Translation: CSVLFDSSYEQYF.

This clonotype was observed at least ten times. The rearrangement links TRBV3-1 to TRBJ1-2, with D perhaps matching TRBD1 (6 bases). V lost 2 bases to trimming and J lost 8 bases, with 18 bases between them. Germline assignment: CDR1 LGHDT and CDR2 YNNKEL (reference sequence). The CDR3 runs 15 residues. This CDR3 is CASSQQSGRGGGYTF. The CDR3 coding sequence is TGTGCCAGCAGCCAACAAAGTGGCAGGGGAGGAGGCTACACCTTC.

This clonotype showed up many times. The chain combines TRBV9 with TRBJ2-5; 7 bases are a match to TRBD2. V gave up 0 bases and J gave up 5 bases; unmatched junction bases: 7. Germline CDR1 SGDLS, CDR2 YYNGEE. The CDR3 is 15 amino acids. For the CDR3, the DNA is TGTGCCAGCAGCGTAGAGGGAGGGTCGGCGGAGACCCAGTACTTC. Translated, it gives CASSVEGGSAETQYF. Together with reference TRBV9 and TRBJ2-5, the CDR3 gives the full variable domain: DSGVTQTPKHLITATGQRVTLRCSPRSGDLSVYWYQQSLDQGLQFLIQYYNGEERAKGNILERFSAQQFPDLHSELNLSSLELGDSALYFCASSVEGGSAETQYFGPGTRLLVL.

Comments on this clonotype: A junction boundary mismatches the germline segment, possibly from a read error. V usage is TRBV9 and J usage is TRBJ2-6; D unclear. The germline CDR1 and CDR2 sequences are SGDLS and YYNGEE. This CDR3 spans 14 amino acids. The CDR3 here is CASSLTGGANVLTF. The CDR3 DNA reads as TGCGCCAGCAGCTTGACTGGAGGGGCCAACGTCCTGACTTTC.

The genes are TRBV12-3 or TRBV12-4 and TRBJ1-5; D might be TRBD1 (5 bases). The CDR3 spans 17 residues. Trimming shortened V by 6 bases and J by 0 bases, and 18 bases separated the two germline ends. CDR3 protein: CASSPGGTSYSNQPQHF. The CDR3 coding sequence is TGTGCCAGCAGCCCTGGAGGGACGTCATATAGCAATCAGCCCCAGCATTTT.

This clonotype was recorded once. The V call is TRBV7-9, the J call TRBJ2-5; either TRBD1 or TRBD2 may fit D (5 bases each). The CDR3 is made up of 14 amino acids. Per germline, CDR1 SEHNR and CDR2 FQNEAQ (reference sequence). The V end lost 6 bases, the J end lost 5 bases, and 16 bases lay between the germline ends. CDR3 DNA sequence: TGTGCCAGCAGTTTCCCGGGGCGAGGGGAGACCCAGTACTTC. Protein sequence: CASSFPGRGETQYF.